Each of the 13 T cell receptor beta chains below was sequenced from the same sample in a study of T-cell reconstitution after alpha-beta-depleted transplantation in children. Unique molecular identifiers featured in how the TCRbeta library was prepared. Using its own MiXCR run on the PCR reads, TCRdb lists one record per CDR3 protein. Found here are 400,000 to 500,000 distinct CDR3 sequences, roughly a tenth of them singletons; the top ten hold roughly 5.1%. The sample was PBMCs from the stem cell graft donor, taken from the stem cell graft. The receptors come from a human donor who donated a stem cell graft to a child with acute myeloid leukemia.

This clonotype was counted between two and nine times. The V call is TRBV7-2, the J call TRBJ1-1, with unresolved D. Deletions cut 1 base from V and 5 bases from J, with 14 bases between. The CDR3 has 15 residues. Germline V lookup: CDR1 SGHTA, CDR2 FQGNSA. The CDR3 nucleotides read TGTGCCAGCAGCTTAGAGGGCCGCGGGAGGACTGAAGCTTTCTTT. Encoded protein: CASSLEGRGRTEAFF.

The V and J genes are TRBV3-1 and TRBJ1-2; D might be TRBD1 (5 bases). Trimming removed 3 bases at V and 4 bases at J, with 15 bases between. The CDR3 loop spans 15 amino acids. Germline values: CDR1 LGHDT, CDR2 YNNKEL (reference sequence). CDR3 sequence (DNA): TGTGCCAGCAGCCAGCCTGGGGGTGGAGGCTATGGCTACACCTTC. Protein sequence: CASSQPGGGGYGYTF. Full variable domain (remainder filled in from reference TRBV3-1 and TRBJ1-2): DTAVSQTPKYLVTQMGNDKSIKCEQNLGHDTMYWYKQDSKKFLKIMFSYNNKELIINETVPNRFSPKSPDKAHLNLHINSLELGDSAVYFCASSQPGGGGYGYTFGSGTRLTVV.

This clonotype occurred a few times. The chain has TRBV5-1 and TRBJ2-3; 9 bases agree with TRBD2. The germline CDR1 and CDR2 sequences are SGHRS and YFSETQ. This CDR3 comprises 16 residues. With V trimmed by 0 bases and J by 5 bases, 7 bases remained unmatched. The CDR3 sequence is CASSLAGALAGDTQYF. CDR3 in DNA: TGCGCCAGCAGCTTGGCCGGGGCACTAGCGGGAGATACGCAGTATTTT.

The sample holds a few counts of this clonotype. This chain joins TRBV20-1 and TRBJ2-3, with D hard to call. V was pared by 2 bases and J by 9 bases, with 12 bases between. CDR3 length: 12 amino acids. The germline CDR1 and CDR2 sequences are DFQATT and SNEGSKA (reference sequence). The CDR3 DNA follows: TGCAGTGCTAGATTGGGGTCGAGGACGCAGTATTTT. Protein product: CSARLGSRTQYF.

This clonotype was seen only a few times. The rearrangement joins TRBV5-4 to TRBJ2-5; 10 bases are a match to TRBD1. The junction had 10 bases not matched to a gene; V was cut back by 4 bases and J by 4 bases. Germline V gives CDR1 SGHNT, CDR2 YYREEE (reference sequence). The CDR3 is 16 amino acids. This CDR3 is CASSATGTGVLETQYF. The CDR3 DNA follows: TGTGCCAGCAGCGCCACCGGGACAGGGGTTTTAGAGACCCAGTACTTC.

This clonotype came up a few times. The V call is TRBV20-1, the J call TRBJ1-6, with D possibly TRBD1 on 6 matching bases. With 4 bases removed from V and 3 bases from J, the gap between germline ends came to 10 bases. The CDR3 loop spans 14 amino acids. Germline lookup yields CDR1 DFQATT and CDR2 SNEGSKA (reference sequence). The CDR3 region is CSAKDSRYNSPLHF. The CDR3 region has the DNA TGCAGTGCTAAGGACAGCCGCTATAATTCACCCCTCCACTTT.

This clonotype was observed a handful of times. V gene TRBV20-1 combines with J gene TRBJ1-1; weak D call: TRBD1 (5 bases). V was shortened by 5 bases and J by 0 bases, with 10 bases between the two germline ends. This CDR3 is 13 amino acids long. The V gene's germline CDR1 is DFQATT and CDR2 SNEGSKA (reference sequence). CDR3 sequence (DNA): TGCAGTGCTTGGGGCGGTATGAACACTGAAGCTTTCTTT. It translates to CSAWGGMNTEAFF.

This clonotype has a handful of counts. V usage is TRBV15 and J usage is TRBJ2-2, with D perhaps TRBD1 (6 bases). CDR3 size: 17 residues. V lost 0 bases and J lost 7, with 18 bases in between. Germline V gene data show CDR1 as LNHNV and CDR2 as YYDKDF (reference sequence). This CDR3 reads CATSRDPPQQGVGELFF. The CDR3 region has the DNA TGTGCCACCAGCAGAGATCCCCCGCAACAGGGAGTCGGGGAGCTGTTTTTT.

This clonotype has only a few counts. The genes are TRBV5-1 and TRBJ1-1, with D unresolved. This CDR3 is built from 15 residues. Trimming took off 4 bases at V and 11 bases at J, with 24 bases between the two ends. The V gene's germline CDR1 is SGHRS and CDR2 YFSETQ. CDR3 in amino acids: CASSPPGTADFGAFF. CDR3 DNA: TGCGCCAGCAGCCCCCCAGGTACGGCCGATTTTGGGGCTTTCTTT.

The sample holds a few counts of this clonotype. The V call is TRBV7-2, the J call TRBJ2-5, with a weak D call TRBD2 (6 bases). The CDR3 is 14 residues long. The germline CDR1 and CDR2 sequences are SGHTA and FQGNSA. The V gene lost 2 bases and the J gene lost 3 bases, with 10 bases spanning the gap. CDR3 amino acids: CASSLWDSEETQYF. CDR3 nucleotides: TGTGCCAGCAGCTTATGGGACTCCGAAGAGACCCAGTACTTC.

In this sample, this clonotype turned up many times. This chain joins TRBV12-3 or TRBV12-4 and TRBJ2-1; a weak D match, TRBD2 (6 bases). Trimming pared 4 bases from V and 8 bases from J, leaving 18 bases between. The CDR3 length is 15 residues. Here the CDR3 reads CASSSRGSSGDEQFF. The CDR3 nucleotides read TGTGCCAGCAGTTCCCGGGGTAGCTCGGGGGATGAGCAGTTCTTC.

Many counts were recorded for this clonotype. This rearrangement joins TRBV20-1 to TRBJ1-6, with no clear D. CDR1 is DFQATT, CDR2 SNEGSKA, per germline (reference sequence). This CDR3 contains 15 residues. Trimming stripped 0 bases from V and 11 bases from J, with 17 bases between. In nucleotides, the CDR3 is TGCAGTGCTAGAGATGAAAGGAGGTATGGGGCACCCCTCCACTTT. Translated, it gives CSARDERRYGAPLHF.

This clonotype was counted many times. The genes are TRBV5-1 and TRBJ1-4; no definite D call. V was trimmed by 2 bases and J by 8 bases, leaving 10 bases between them. The CDR3 consists of 13 residues. Germline CDR1 SGHRS, CDR2 YFSETQ. The CDR3 coding sequence is TGCGCCAGCAGCTTTGACCGAGGCGAAAAACTGTTTTTT. Translated, it gives CASSFDRGEKLFF.